These 5 T cell receptor beta chains originate from one sample sequenced in a study of blood T cell repertoires in COVID-19 (TCRdb year 2020). To prepare the library, the immunoSEQ multiplex PCR assay was applied. Held by TCRdb, this immuneACCESS table contains in-frame sequences only and omits some clones. Under half of the omission traces to an unresolved V gene where checked; the cause of the rest is unknown. The sample has approximately 44,000 clones on record, approximately 79% of them singletons. The top ten clones comprise around a third of the sample. Source material: peripheral blood. These receptors were obtained from a woman aged 80 or over with acute or convalescent COVID-19.

This clone was seen a handful of times. The V gene is TRBV7-2, the J gene TRBJ1-6; D perhaps matches TRBD1 (5 bases). This CDR3 contains 15 residues. V was pared by 2 bases and J by 4 bases, with 9 bases between. Germline-derived CDR1 and CDR2 are SGHTA and FQGNSA. The CDR3 coding sequence is TGTGCCAGCAGCTTACTGGGACTGTATAATTCACCCCTCCACTTT. Encoded protein: CASSLLGLYNSPLHF.

This clone was seen more than once but under ten times. The rearrangement joins TRBV19 to TRBJ1-2; perhaps TRBD1 as D (5 bases). Trimming removed 0 bases at V and 7 bases at J, with 12 bases between. This CDR3 spans 14 amino acids. Germline assignment: CDR1 LNHDA and CDR2 SQIVND (reference sequence). CDR3 in DNA: TGTGCCAGTAGTATAGATCTTGGGGCGACTGGCTACACCTTC. Translation gives CASSIDLGATGYTF.

This clone was found a few times. The chain links TRBV6-5 to TRBJ1-1; D is unresolved. The V and J ends lost 0 bases and 5 bases respectively, with 13 bases between them. Germline lookup yields CDR1 MNHEY and CDR2 SVGAGI. This CDR3 is built from 15 residues. Here the CDR3 DNA reads TGTGCCAGCAGTTACTCCGCGGGCTTAGGTACTGAAGCTTTCTTT. Amino acids: CASSYSAGLGTEAFF.

This chain uses TRBV7-2 with TRBJ2-5; no firm D call. The CDR3 totals 11 residues. Germline CDR1 SGHTA, CDR2 FQGNSA. V was pared by 5 bases and J by 4 bases, with 5 bases between. The CDR3 DNA reads TGTGCCAGCAGCCCGCGAGAGACCCAGTACTTC. This encodes CASSPRETQYF. The variable domain in full, completed from reference TRBV7-2 and TRBJ2-5, reads GAGVSQSPSNKVTEKGKDVELRCDPISGHTALYWYRQSLGQGLEFLIYFQGNSAPDKSGLPSDRFSAERTGGSVSTLTIQRTQQEDSAVYLCASSPRETQYFGPGTRLLVL.

The chain carries TRBV5-1 and TRBJ2-3; TRBD2 matches at 14 bases. The length of the CDR3 is 19 residues. Unmatched junction bases numbered 18, after V lost 4 bases and J lost 8 bases. CDR1 SGHRS and CDR2 YFSETQ come from the germline V gene. The CDR3 DNA follows: TGCGCCAGCAGCCACGGAGTGACTAGCGGGAGGGCCAAGTCAGGTACGCAGTATTTT. This translates into CASSHGVTSGRAKSGTQYF. Filled out from reference TRBV5-1 and TRBJ2-3, the complete variable domain reads KAGVTQTPRYLIKTRGQQVTLSCSPISGHRSVSWYQQTPGQGLQFLFEYFSETQRNKGNFPGRFSGRQFSNSRSEMNVSTLELGDSALYLCASSHGVTSGRAKSGTQYFGPGTRLTVL.